The source of this TCR beta chain is a study of blood T cell repertoires in COVID-19. The overall study: Sites in the United States, Italy and Spain provided acute and convalescent COVID-19 samples.

Using immunoSEQ multiplex PCR, the repertoire was profiled, and TCRdb retains in-frame clones only, with some absent. The sample yields some 60,000 clones, over 75% seen once. CDR3 length: 16 amino acids. Germline lookup yields CDR1 KGHSH and CDR2 LQKENI. The germline V and J ends were trimmed by 0 bases and 2 bases, with 14 bases remaining between them. The chain is built from TRBV18 and TRBJ2-7; possible D gene TRBD2, 5 bases. The origin of this receptor is a man in his forties with acute or convalescent COVID-19. The sample was peripheral blood. The CDR3 region has the DNA TGTGCCAGCTCACCACCGAGAGCTAGCAGACCCTACGAGCAGTACTTC. It codes for CASSPPRASRPYEQYF.